These 28 T cell receptor beta chains were all obtained from the same sample, sequenced in a study of cytomegalovirus exposure and HLA in healthy donors. Primers included in the PCR were 60 Vbeta and 13 Jbeta primers. Profiled with immunoSEQ multiplex PCR; TCRdb holds only in-frame clones, not every one. The sample consists of roughly 190,000 clones, 60% to 80% of them appearing once. The specimen was PBMCs. The receptors originated from a young woman in good health and CMV-seronegative.

This clone has a handful of counts. This chain links TRBV6-6 with TRBJ1-2, with 8 positions matching TRBD1. The CDR3 is 15 residues long. The ends lost 2 bases at V and 6 bases at J; junction bases unmatched: 8. Germline CDR1 and CDR2: MNHNY and SVGAGI (reference sequence). In DNA form, the CDR3 reads TGTGCCAGCAGTTACGGATCAGGGGGCGCCAATGGCTACACCTTC. Amino acids: CASSYGSGGANGYTF.

The CDR3 loop reads CASSVGAGGYNEQFF. CDR3 bases: TGTGCCAGCAGCGTAGGGGCAGGGGGTTACAATGAGCAGTTCTTC. This rearrangement joins TRBV9 to TRBJ2-1, with 7 positions matching TRBD1. Germline CDR1 and CDR2: SGDLS and YYNGEE. V lost 0 bases to trimming and J lost 4 bases; unmatched junction nucleotides: 4. The CDR3 covers 15 residues. Full variable domain (rest looked up from reference TRBV9 and TRBJ2-1): DSGVTQTPKHLITATGQRVTLRCSPRSGDLSVYWYQQSLDQGLQFLIQYYNGEERAKGNILERFSAQQFPDLHSELNLSSLELGDSALYFCASSVGAGGYNEQFFGPGTRLTVL.

V usage is TRBV5-5 and J usage is TRBJ1-1, with TRBD1 matching 7 bases. Trimming removed 3 bases from V and 2 bases from J; junction bases left unmatched: 4. The CDR3 consists of 14 residues. Germline assignment: CDR1 SGHKS and CDR2 YYEKEE (reference sequence). CDR3 region: CASSSWTGNTEAFF. The CDR3 DNA reads TGTGCCAGCAGCTCCTGGACAGGAAACACTGAAGCTTTCTTT.

This sequence joins TRBV11-3 and TRBJ2-1, with a tentative D call TRBD2 (6 bases). CDR3 length: 14 amino acids. V was shortened by 5 bases and J by 0 bases, with 8 bases between the two germline ends. The germline gives CDR1 SGHNT, CDR2 YENEEA. The CDR3 DNA is TGTGCCAGCAGCGTGGGACTCTCCTACAATGAGCAGTTCTTC. This codes for CASSVGLSYNEQFF.

The chain links TRBV20-1 to TRBJ1-2, with TRBD1 identical over 7 bases. Trimming removed 5 bases from V and 4 bases from J; junction bases left unmatched: 1. The CDR3 loop spans 11 amino acids. Germline V gene lookup returns CDR1 DFQATT and CDR2 SNEGSKA (reference sequence). CDR3 sequence (DNA): TGCAGTGCTTCAGGGGGCTATGGCTACACCTTC. This sequence encodes CSASGGYGYTF.

Note on this clone: The junction does not match germline at one end; this may be a read error. The chain is built from TRBV7-7 and TRBJ2-6, with TRBD2 matching over 12 bases. The CDR3 spans 18 residues. CDR1 SSHAT and CDR2 FNYEAQ come from the germline V gene (reference sequence). For the CDR3, the DNA is TGTGCTAGCAGCCAAGGACTAGCGGGAACAGGGGGGGCCAACGTCCTGACTTTC. The encoded protein is CASSQGLAGTGGANVLTF.

The V and J genes are TRBV6-5 and TRBJ2-7, with D tentatively TRBD1 (7 bases). Germline CDR1 reads MNHEY; CDR2 reads SVGAGI. V lost 3 bases, J lost 2 bases, and 11 bases lay in between. The CDR3 extends over 14 amino acids. The CDR3 sequence is CASSYQGGAYEQYF. The CDR3 bases are TGTGCCAGCAGTTATCAGGGGGGTGCCTACGAGCAGTACTTC.

The chain combines TRBV2 with TRBJ2-1; 11 bases are shared with TRBD2. Germline lookup yields CDR1 SNHLY and CDR2 FYNNEI. V gave up 3 bases and J gave up 9 bases; unmatched junction bases: 7. There are 15 residues in the CDR3. CDR3 sequence: CASSDGLAGGTEQFF. The CDR3 DNA sequence: TGTGCCAGCAGTGACGGTCTAGCGGGGGGTACTGAGCAGTTCTTC.

The chain recombines TRBV4-1 with TRBJ2-5; 7 bases are shared with TRBD1. Looked up from germline, CDR1 is MGHRA and CDR2 is YSYEKL. The CDR3 loop spans 13 amino acids. V was clipped by 3 bases and J by 3 bases; unmatched bases: 1. In DNA, the CDR3 is TGCGCCAGCAGCCATGACAGGGAAGAGACCCAGTACTTC. Translating gives CASSHDREETQYF.

The chain joins TRBV5-4 to TRBJ2-7; 12 positions match TRBD2. CDR1 SGHNT and CDR2 YYREEE come from the germline V gene (reference sequence). The V gene end was trimmed by 5 bases and the J gene end by 2 bases; junction bases not matched to a gene: 5. This CDR3 is built from 15 residues. The CDR3: CASREGLAGPYEQYF. CDR3 nucleotides: TGTGCCAGCAGAGAGGGACTAGCGGGTCCCTACGAGCAGTACTTC. The full variable domain, its missing parts supplied by reference TRBV5-4 and TRBJ2-7, is ETGVTQSPTHLIKTRGQQVTLRCSSQSGHNTVSWYQQALGQGPQFIFQYYREEENGRGNFPPRFSGLQFPNYSSELNVNALELDDSALYLCASREGLAGPYEQYFGPGTRLTVT.

This clone was seen a handful of times. The gene calls are TRBV4-3 and TRBJ1-1, with a possible D match to TRBD1 (5 bases). The CDR3 is 15 amino acids. V was pared by 0 bases and J by 4 bases, with 12 bases between. CDR1 and CDR2 (germline): LGHNA, YSLEER. The CDR3 loop is CASSQEGGVGTEAFF. Here the CDR3 DNA reads TGCGCCAGCAGCCAAGAGGGGGGTGTGGGCACTGAAGCTTTCTTT.

This clone was seen more than once but under ten times. V and J are TRBV29-1 and TRBJ1-4; TRBD1 matches 7 bases. Germline loops: CDR1 SQVTM, CDR2 ANQGSEA. Trimming cost V 4 bases and J 5 bases; bases outside gene matches: 4. The CDR3 extends over 13 amino acids. Written as DNA, the CDR3 is TGCAGCGTTGTAGGGACAGACAATGAAAAACTGTTTTTT. Amino acids: CSVVGTDNEKLFF.

The chain has TRBV4-2 and TRBJ2-1; 9 bases align to TRBD2. Germline lookup yields CDR1 LGHNA and CDR2 YNFKEQ. The CDR3 is 13 amino acids. After removal of 5 bases from V and 10 bases from J, the junction contained 6 bases not matched to a gene. The CDR3 DNA sequence: TGTGCCAGCAGCGGACTAGCGCCCGGGGAGCAGTTCTTC. As protein: CASSGLAPGEQFF.

The chain is built from TRBV6-5 and TRBJ1-4; TRBD1 might be the D (6 bases). This CDR3 spans 15 amino acids. V lost 6 bases, J lost 0 bases, and 11 bases lay in between. Germline CDR1 MNHEY, CDR2 SVGAGI. The CDR3 DNA sequence: TGTGCCAGCAGCTCGACAGGAGCAACTAATGAAAAACTGTTTTTT. Amino acids: CASSSTGATNEKLFF.

This clone has just one count. The J gene is TRBJ1-5, the V gene TRBV15; possibly TRBD1 for D (5 bases). The CDR3 is made up of 14 amino acids. Germline lookup yields CDR1 LNHNV and CDR2 YYDKDF (reference sequence). Trimming left V 0 bases short and J 6 bases short, with 9 bases between. The CDR3 region is CATSRERGFQPQHF. CDR3 DNA sequence: TGTGCCACCAGCAGAGAAAGGGGTTTTCAGCCCCAGCATTTT.

This clone was counted a few times. The chain uses TRBV2 and TRBJ2-5, with 10 nucleotides matching TRBD2. This CDR3 has 12 amino acids. The germline gives CDR1 SNHLY, CDR2 FYNNEI. J was trimmed by 5 bases and V by 8 bases; bases with no gene match: 2. CDR3 region: CASGTSVETQYF. The CDR3 bases are TGTGCCAGCGGGACTAGCGTGGAGACCCAGTACTTC.

This clone was detected a few times. This chain links TRBV30 with TRBJ1-3; TRBD1 matches 11 bases. Germline assignment: CDR1 GTSNPN and CDR2 SVGIG (reference sequence). Unmatched junction bases numbered 5, after V lost 0 bases and J lost 4 bases. This CDR3 has 16 amino acids. CDR3 loop: CAWSVLGQGGGNTIYF. For the CDR3, the DNA is TGTGCCTGGAGTGTACTGGGACAGGGGGGAGGAAACACCATATATTTT.

This clone was detected only a few times. The chain uses TRBV2 and TRBJ2-3; tentatively, D is TRBD2 (7 bases). Trimming cost V 3 bases and J 2 bases, with 15 bases left between them. Germline assignment: CDR1 SNHLY and CDR2 FYNNEI. This CDR3 region has 16 residues. This CDR3 reads CASSDWSRGATDTQYF. The CDR3 DNA is TGTGCCAGCAGTGATTGGAGCCGGGGGGCCACAGATACGCAGTATTTT.

The genes are TRBV28 and TRBJ1-2; 9 bases line up with TRBD1. V lost 4 bases, J lost 6 bases, and 18 bases stayed unmatched. CDR1 and CDR2 from the germline V gene are MDHEN and SYDVKM. The CDR3 consists of 18 residues. This chain's CDR3 is CASSSRGQGWTRENGYTF. As DNA, the CDR3 is TGTGCCAGCAGTTCCCGGGGACAGGGTTGGACACGAGAAAATGGCTACACCTTC.

The chain employs TRBV4-3 and TRBJ2-7; D unresolved. Germline CDR1 reads LGHNA; CDR2 reads YSLEER. The CDR3 length is 15 residues. The V gene lost 0 bases and the J gene lost 0 bases, with 9 bases spanning the gap. CDR3 residues: CASSQDRTVSYEQYF. DNA of the CDR3: TGCGCCAGCAGCCAAGATAGAACGGTCTCCTACGAGCAGTACTTC.

The CDR3 DNA is TGTGCCAGCAGCGTAGACAGGTTAGCTAACTATGGCTACACCTTC. Amino acids: CASSVDRLANYGYTF. The V and J genes are TRBV7-8 and TRBJ1-2; maybe TRBD1 (6 bases). The ends were cut back, 5 bases at V and 0 bases at J, with 13 bases in the middle. The CDR3 sequence is 15 residues long. Per the germline V gene, CDR1 is SGHVS and CDR2 is FQNEAQ.

J is TRBJ2-1 and V is TRBV7-3; weak D call: TRBD1 (6 bases). The CDR3 loop spans 15 amino acids. Trimming stripped 5 bases from V and 0 bases from J, with 11 bases between. Germline V gene data show CDR1 as SGHTA and CDR2 as FQGTGA. The CDR3 region has the DNA TGTGCCAGCAGCATCGACAGGAACTCCTACAATGAGCAGTTCTTC. It specifies CASSIDRNSYNEQFF.

The chain recombines TRBV7-9 with TRBJ2-7; D remains unclear. Germline assignment: CDR1 SEHNR and CDR2 FQNEAQ (reference sequence). V was shortened by 4 bases and J by 2 bases, with 6 bases between the two germline ends. This CDR3 region has 12 residues. This CDR3 reads CASSSTTYEQYF. The DNA for the CDR3 is TGTGCCAGCAGCTCAACAACCTACGAGCAGTACTTC. The variable domain in full, with the rest retrieved from reference TRBV7-9 and TRBJ2-7, is DTGVSQNPRHKITKRGQNVTFRCDPISEHNRLYWYRQTLGQGPEFLTYFQNEAQLEKSRLLSDRFSAERPKGSFSTLEIQRTEQGDSAMYLCASSSTTYEQYFGPGTRLTVT.

This clone occurred a few times. The genes are TRBV7-9 and TRBJ1-4; TRBD1 agrees at 9 bases. This CDR3 is 17 amino acids long. V shed 5 bases, J shed 7 bases, and the junction held 14 bases outside the gene matches. The germline V gene has CDR1 SEHNR and CDR2 FQNEAQ (reference sequence). This chain's CDR3 is CASSPSTGGRAGEKLFF. DNA for the CDR3: TGTGCCAGCAGCCCGAGCACAGGGGGCAGGGCGGGTGAAAAACTGTTTTTT. Full variable domain (rest looked up from reference TRBV7-9 and TRBJ1-4): DTGVSQNPRHKITKRGQNVTFRCDPISEHNRLYWYRQTLGQGPEFLTYFQNEAQLEKSRLLSDRFSAERPKGSFSTLEIQRTEQGDSAMYLCASSPSTGGRAGEKLFFGSGTQLSVL.

J is TRBJ1-1 and V is TRBV29-1, with a tentative D call TRBD1 (5 bases). Germline V CDR1 and CDR2: SQVTM, ANQGSEA. Trimming took off 7 bases at V and 3 bases at J, with 18 bases between the two ends. The CDR3 spans 14 residues. CDR3 DNA sequence: TGCAGCGCCCAACGCGACAGAATAGACACTGAAGCTTTCTTT. Its protein is CSAQRDRIDTEAFF.

In this sample, this clone turned up a few times. The gene calls are TRBV4-1 and TRBJ1-2, with D possibly TRBD1 on 5 matching bases. The CDR3 contains 14 residues. Looked up from germline, CDR1 is MGHRA and CDR2 is YSYEKL. Trimming pared 0 bases from V and 4 bases from J, leaving 9 bases between. The CDR3 bases are TGCGCCAGCAGCCAAGATACAGGAAGCTATGGCTACACCTTC. Encoded protein: CASSQDTGSYGYTF.

V and J are TRBV28 and TRBJ2-3, with 8 bases aligning to TRBD1. This CDR3 is built from 14 residues. J gave up 0 bases and V 4 bases, and 0 bases lay outside the gene matches. Germline assignment: CDR1 MDHEN and CDR2 SYDVKM. DNA of the CDR3: TGTGCCAGCAGTTGGGACAGGAGCACAGATACGCAGTATTTT. As protein: CASSWDRSTDTQYF.

This clone was observed a single time. The chain links TRBV10-3 to TRBJ2-3; 9 bases line up with TRBD2. The CDR3 is made up of 14 amino acids. CDR1 ENHRY and CDR2 SYGVKD come from the germline V gene. The V segment lost 8 bases and the J segment 3 bases; nucleotides outside the gene matches: 6. The CDR3 bases are TGTGCCATCCGGGGGCTAGCGGGGACAGATACGCAGTATTTT. This translates into CAIRGLAGTDTQYF.